This T cell receptor (beta chain) was sequenced in a study of T cells in Graves' hyperthyroidism and ophthalmopathy (dated by TCRdb to the late 2010s). About the study as a whole: Peripheral blood samples were taken at the time of initial diagnosis, prior to any treatment. Once sampling was done, hyperthyroidism patients were given methimazole at a starting dose of 30 mg daily, whereas ophthalmopathy patients were given high-dose intravenous methylprednisolone. The roughly 94 discovery patients were randomly divided into training and test sets at a 7:3 ratio. Whether ophthalmopathy could be predicted prospectively was tested in an independent validation cohort made up of some 20 hyperthyroidism patients plus 17 patients who later progressed to ophthalmopathy. The paper reports TCR Vbeta CDR3 sequencing of some 140 peripheral blood samples: under 45 ophthalmopathy, over 70 hyperthyroidism and approximately 17 progressor patients. In roughly six Graves' hyperthyroidism patients, the study also compared T-cell repertoires from thyroid tissue with T-cell repertoires from blood. A discovery cohort of about a hundred patients, 43 with Graves' ophthalmopathy and 55 to 60 with stable Graves' hyperthyroidism, was used to find distinguishing TCR V-J signatures.

What the work shows at the level of the full study, not this receptor alone: Ophthalmopathy was separated from stable hyperthyroidism by a 13 V-J signature model, with over 85% sensitivity and roughly 81% specificity obtained in cross-validation and 80%/75% obtained in testing. No statistical method was used to fix the sample size in advance, and group allocation was not hidden from the investigators. Blood samples also contained most of the expanded thyroid clonotypes (frequency above 0.001), which suggests that blood repertoires may reflect thyroid immune responses. In validation, progression to ophthalmopathy was predicted by the model with 55% to 71% sensitivity and 72.22% specificity, a median of approximately 7.1 months before onset.

V is reduced by 3 bases and J by 0 bases, leaving a spacing of 2 bases between them. CDR1 and CDR2 were assigned from the germline V gene (reference sequence) as DFQATT and SNEGSKA. Spanning cysteine to phenylalanine, the CDR3 consists of 11 amino acids. The only DNA kept is the CDR3, 33 bases in frame from the first base. Graves' hyperthyroidism was defined as stable when no progression to ophthalmopathy occurred over 18 months of follow-up. Hyperthyroidism patients were newly diagnosed, with disease duration under 2 months, and aged 18 to 65 years. Exclusion was applied to patients with uncontrolled infections, other autoimmune diseases, pregnancy or lactation. Diagnoses were based on clinical symptoms, serum thyroxine and TRAb, thyroid ultrasound and orbital computed tomography. PBMCs were isolated from about 9 ml of fresh peripheral blood by Ficoll-Paque density gradient centrifugation. Trizol reagent was used to extract total RNA, and RNA quality was then checked on an Agilent 2100 Bioanalyzer.

TCR beta CDR3 regions were amplified from RNA transcripts. The first round of RT-PCR for the TCR CDR3 was performed with the HTBI primer set and the Qiagen OneStep RT-PCR kit. Libraries were constructed in a second round of multiplex PCR, after which size selection and purification were performed. The libraries were sequenced on an Illumina HiSeq2000 using paired-end 100 bp reads. From the authors' description of their analysis: Raw data were processed with SOAPnuke, discarding reads with adapters, uncalled bases, mean Phred below 15, or no exact constant-primer or identifier match. COPE v1.2.5 was used to merge high-quality paired reads, and clonotypes were defined as unique nucleotide sequences. MiTCR v1.1 was used to align clonotypes to the IMGT TRBV, TRBD and TRBJ reference segments. The analysis was restricted to V-J combinations with a frequency above 0.0001, which together covered 99% to 99.2% of the repertoires. The TCS score was defined as F50 (clonal expansion) divided by E x V (chaos), with BLOSUM62-based TCRdist calculated between CDR3 peptides within each V-J. Welch's t-statistics and random forest reduced 500 to 550 V-J features to under 15, which were used in a naive Bayes classifier (R e1071). Starting from the raw public reads, TCRdb applied fastp trimming at Q25, assembled clones with MiXCR and retained in-frame beta chains. All rows with the same CDR3 protein become a single entry with the most common DNA and genes. The V and J calls come from TCRdb's annotation, not from the publication. This sample comprises a few hundred thousand distinct CDR3 sequences, less than 25% of them detected only once. The top ten clones comprise more than 25% of the sample.

This clonotype was picked up many times. What this receptor recognizes is not known. No clone much larger than this one lies a single base away; base qualities are absent. The receptor chain draws on TRBV20-1 and TRBJ1-1; the D gene cannot be resolved reliably. The receptor's source is a man between 18 and 29 years old with Graves' hyperthyroidism. Sequencing input: blood. The CDR3 in this case is CSASVNTEAFF. The nucleotide sequence reads TGCAGTGCTAGCGTGAACACTGAAGCTTTCTTT.